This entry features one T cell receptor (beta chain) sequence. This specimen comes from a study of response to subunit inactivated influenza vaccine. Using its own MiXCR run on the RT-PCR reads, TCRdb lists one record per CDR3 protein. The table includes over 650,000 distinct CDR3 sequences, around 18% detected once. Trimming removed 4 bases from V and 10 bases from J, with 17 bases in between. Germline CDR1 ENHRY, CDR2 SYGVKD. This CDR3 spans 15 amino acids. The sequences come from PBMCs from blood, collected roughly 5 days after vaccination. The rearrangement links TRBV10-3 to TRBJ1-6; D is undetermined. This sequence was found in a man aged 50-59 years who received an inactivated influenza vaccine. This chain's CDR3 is CAISVDRARNSPLHF. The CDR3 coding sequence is TGTGCCATCAGTGTAGATAGGGCTCGTAACTCACCCCTCCACTTT.